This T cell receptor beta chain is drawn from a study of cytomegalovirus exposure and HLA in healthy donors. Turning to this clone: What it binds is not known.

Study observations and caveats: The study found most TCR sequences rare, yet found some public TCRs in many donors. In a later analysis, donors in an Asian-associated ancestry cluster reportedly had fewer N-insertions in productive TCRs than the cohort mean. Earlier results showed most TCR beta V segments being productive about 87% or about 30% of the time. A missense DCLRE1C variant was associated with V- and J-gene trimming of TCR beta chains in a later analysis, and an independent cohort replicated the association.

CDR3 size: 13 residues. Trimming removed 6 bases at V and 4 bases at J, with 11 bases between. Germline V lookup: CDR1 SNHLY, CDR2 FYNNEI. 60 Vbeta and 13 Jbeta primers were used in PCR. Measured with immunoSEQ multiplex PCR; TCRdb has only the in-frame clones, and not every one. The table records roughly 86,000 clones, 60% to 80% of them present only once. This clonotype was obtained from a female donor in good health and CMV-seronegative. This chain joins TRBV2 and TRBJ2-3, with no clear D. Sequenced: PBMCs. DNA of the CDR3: TGTGCCAGCAGGTTCAATTCCCCAGATACGCAGTATTTT. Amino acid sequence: CASRFNSPDTQYF. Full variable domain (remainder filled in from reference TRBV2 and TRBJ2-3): EPEVTQTPSHQVTQMGQEVILRCVPISNHLYFYWYRQILGQKVEFLVSFYNNEISEKSEIFDDQFSVERPDGSNFTLKIRSTKLEDSAMYFCASRFNSPDTQYFGPGTRLTVL.